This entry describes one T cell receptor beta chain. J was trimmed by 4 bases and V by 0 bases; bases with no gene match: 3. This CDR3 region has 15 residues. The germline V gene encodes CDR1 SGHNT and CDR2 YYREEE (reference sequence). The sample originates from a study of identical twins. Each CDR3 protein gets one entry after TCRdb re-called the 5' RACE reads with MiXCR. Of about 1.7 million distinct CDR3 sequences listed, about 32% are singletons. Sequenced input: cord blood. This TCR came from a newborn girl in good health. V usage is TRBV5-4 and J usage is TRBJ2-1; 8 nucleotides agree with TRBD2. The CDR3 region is CASSLDSGVYNEQFF. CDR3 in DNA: TGTGCCAGCAGCTTGGATAGCGGGGTATACAATGAGCAGTTCTTC.